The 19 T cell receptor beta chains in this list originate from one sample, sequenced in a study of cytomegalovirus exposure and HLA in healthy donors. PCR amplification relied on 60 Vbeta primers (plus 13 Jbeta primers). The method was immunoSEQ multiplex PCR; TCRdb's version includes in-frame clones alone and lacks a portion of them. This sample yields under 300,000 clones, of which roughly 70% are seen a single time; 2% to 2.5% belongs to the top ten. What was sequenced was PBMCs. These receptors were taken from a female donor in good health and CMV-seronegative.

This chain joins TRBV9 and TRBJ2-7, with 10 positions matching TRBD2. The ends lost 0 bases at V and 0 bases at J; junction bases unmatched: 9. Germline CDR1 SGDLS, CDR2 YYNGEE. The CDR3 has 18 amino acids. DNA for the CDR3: TGTGCCAGCAGCGTAGGCCTAGCGGGAGCGGCGGGCTCCTACGAGCAGTACTTC. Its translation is CASSVGLAGAAGSYEQYF.

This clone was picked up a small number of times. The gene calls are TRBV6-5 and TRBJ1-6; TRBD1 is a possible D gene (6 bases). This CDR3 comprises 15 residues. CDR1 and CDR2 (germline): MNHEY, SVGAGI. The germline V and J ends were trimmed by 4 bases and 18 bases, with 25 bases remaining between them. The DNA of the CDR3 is TGTGCCAGCAGTTTGGCTGGGGCTCCGGGACACCGCCGCCACTTT. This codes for CASSLAGAPGHRRHF.

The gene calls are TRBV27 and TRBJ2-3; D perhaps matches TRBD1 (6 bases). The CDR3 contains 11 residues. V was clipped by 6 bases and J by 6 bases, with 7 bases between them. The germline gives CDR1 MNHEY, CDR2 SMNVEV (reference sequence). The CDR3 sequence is CASRRGDTQYF. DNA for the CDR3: TGTGCCAGCAGGAGGGGGGATACGCAGTATTTT.

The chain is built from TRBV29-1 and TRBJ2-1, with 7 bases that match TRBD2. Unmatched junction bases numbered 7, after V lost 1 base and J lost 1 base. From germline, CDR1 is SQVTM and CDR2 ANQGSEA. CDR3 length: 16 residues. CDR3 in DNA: TGCAGCGTTGAAGGTGGGGGGGAACGGTCCTACAATGAGCAGTTCTTC. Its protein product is CSVEGGGERSYNEQFF.

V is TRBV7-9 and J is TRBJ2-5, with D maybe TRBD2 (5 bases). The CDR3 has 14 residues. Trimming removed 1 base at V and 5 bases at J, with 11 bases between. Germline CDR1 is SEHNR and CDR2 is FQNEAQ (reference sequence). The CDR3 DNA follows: TGTGCCAGCAGCTTAGTCCGGGGTGGGGAGACCCAGTACTTC. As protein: CASSLVRGGETQYF.

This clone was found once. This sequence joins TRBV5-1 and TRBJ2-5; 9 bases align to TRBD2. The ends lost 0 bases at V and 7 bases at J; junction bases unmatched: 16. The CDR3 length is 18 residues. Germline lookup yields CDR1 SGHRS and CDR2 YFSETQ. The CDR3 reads CASSLAPGKREAPGTQYF. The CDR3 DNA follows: TGCGCCAGCAGCTTGGCCCCCGGGAAGCGGGAGGCCCCAGGGACCCAGTACTTC.

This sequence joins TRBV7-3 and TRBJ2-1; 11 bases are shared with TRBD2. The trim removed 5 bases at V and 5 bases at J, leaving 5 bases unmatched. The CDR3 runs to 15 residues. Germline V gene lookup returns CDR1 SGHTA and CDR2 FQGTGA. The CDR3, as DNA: TGTGCCAGCAGCCTCCTAGCGGGAGGACACAATGAGCAGTTCTTC. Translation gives CASSLLAGGHNEQFF.

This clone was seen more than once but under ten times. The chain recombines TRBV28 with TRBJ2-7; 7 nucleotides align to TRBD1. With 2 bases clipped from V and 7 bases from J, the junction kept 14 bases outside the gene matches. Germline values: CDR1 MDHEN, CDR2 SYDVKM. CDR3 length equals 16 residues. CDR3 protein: CASSLLLTGPEGEQYF. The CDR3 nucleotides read TGTGCCAGCAGTTTACTCCTGACAGGGCCCGAGGGGGAGCAGTACTTC.

Here the CDR3 reads CASSLTSSVAQYF. CDR3 DNA: TGTGCCAGCAGCTTAACTAGTTCGGTGGCCCAGTACTTC. This chain joins TRBV7-2 and TRBJ2-5; D is possibly TRBD2 (5 bases). Germline CDR1 reads SGHTA; CDR2 reads FQGNSA. The CDR3 runs 13 residues. V lost 2 bases to trimming and J lost 9 bases, with 13 bases between them.

The DNA for the CDR3 is TGTGCAAGTCGCCTTTGTCGGGTGTTTTCCTACGAGCAGTACTTC. It encodes CASRLCRVFSYEQYF. The V gene is TRBV12-2, the J gene TRBJ2-7; the table gives TRBD2 as D, unverified against the DNA. TRBV12-2 has pseudogene status. This CDR3 is built from 15 residues.

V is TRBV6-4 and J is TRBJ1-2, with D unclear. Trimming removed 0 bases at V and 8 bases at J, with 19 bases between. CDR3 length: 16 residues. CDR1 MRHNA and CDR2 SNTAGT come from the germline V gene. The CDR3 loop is CASSDSSGAGVGGYTF. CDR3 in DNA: TGTGCCAGCAGTGACTCGAGTGGCGCCGGGGTCGGGGGCTACACCTTC.

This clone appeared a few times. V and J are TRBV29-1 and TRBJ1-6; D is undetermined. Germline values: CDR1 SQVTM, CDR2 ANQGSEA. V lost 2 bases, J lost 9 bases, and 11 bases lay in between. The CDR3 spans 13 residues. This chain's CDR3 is CSVEFSRGSPLHF. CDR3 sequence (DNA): TGCAGCGTTGAATTTAGTAGAGGTTCACCCCTCCACTTT.

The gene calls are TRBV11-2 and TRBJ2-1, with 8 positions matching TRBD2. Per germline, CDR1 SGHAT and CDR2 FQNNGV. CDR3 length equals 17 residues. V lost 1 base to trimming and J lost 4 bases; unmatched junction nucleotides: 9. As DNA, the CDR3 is TGTGCCAGCAGCTTAGTTCTGTCTAGCGGGTCATACAATGAGCAGTTCTTC. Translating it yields CASSLVLSSGSYNEQFF. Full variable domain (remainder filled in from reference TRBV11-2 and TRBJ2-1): EAGVAQSPRYKIIEKRQSVAFWCNPISGHATLYWYQQILGQGPKLLIQFQNNGVVDDSQLPKDRFSAERLKGVDSTLKIQPAKLEDSAVYLCASSLVLSSGSYNEQFFGPGTRLTVL.

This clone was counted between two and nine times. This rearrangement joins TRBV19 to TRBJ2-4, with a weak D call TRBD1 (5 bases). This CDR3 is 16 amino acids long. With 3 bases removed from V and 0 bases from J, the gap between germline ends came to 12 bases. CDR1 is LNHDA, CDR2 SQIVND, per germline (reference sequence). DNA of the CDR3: TGTGCCAGTAGTATCTCAGGGTCCTTAGCCAAAAACATTCAGTACTTC. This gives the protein CASSISGSLAKNIQYF.

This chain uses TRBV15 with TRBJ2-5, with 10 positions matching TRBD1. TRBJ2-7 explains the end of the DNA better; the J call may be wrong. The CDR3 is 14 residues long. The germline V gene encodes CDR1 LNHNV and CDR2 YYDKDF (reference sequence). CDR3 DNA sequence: TGTGCCACCAGCTTCGGGACAGGGGCCTACGAGCAGTACTTC. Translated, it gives CATSFGTGAYEQYF.

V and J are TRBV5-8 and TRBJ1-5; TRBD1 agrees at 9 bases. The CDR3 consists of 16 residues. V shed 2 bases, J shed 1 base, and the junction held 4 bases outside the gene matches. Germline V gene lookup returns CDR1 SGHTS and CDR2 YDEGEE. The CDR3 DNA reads TGTGCCAGCAGCTTTAGAGGGACAGGGAGCAATCAGCCCCAGCATTTT. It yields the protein CASSFRGTGSNQPQHF.

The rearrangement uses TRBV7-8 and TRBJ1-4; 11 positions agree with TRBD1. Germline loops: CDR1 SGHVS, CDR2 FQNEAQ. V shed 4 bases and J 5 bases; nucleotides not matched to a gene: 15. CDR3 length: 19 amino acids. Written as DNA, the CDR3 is TGTGCCAGCAGCTCCCATACCCCGGGACAGGGGGTTCAGAATGAAAAACTGTTTTTT. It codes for CASSSHTPGQGVQNEKLFF.

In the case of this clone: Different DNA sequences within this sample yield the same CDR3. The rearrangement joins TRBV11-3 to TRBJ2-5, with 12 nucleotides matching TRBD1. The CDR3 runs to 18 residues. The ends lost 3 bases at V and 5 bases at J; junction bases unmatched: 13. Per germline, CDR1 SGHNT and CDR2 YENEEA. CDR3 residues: CASSLKRAGTGGRETQYF. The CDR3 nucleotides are TGTGCCAGCAGCTTGAAGCGGGCAGGGACAGGGGGCCGGGAGACCCAGTACTTC. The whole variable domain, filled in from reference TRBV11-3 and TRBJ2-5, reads EAGVVQSPRYKIIEKKQPVAFWCNPISGHNTLYWYLQNLGQGPELLIRYENEEAVDDSQLPKDRFSAERLKGVDSTLKIQPAELGDSAVYLCASSLKRAGTGGRETQYFGPGTRLLVL.

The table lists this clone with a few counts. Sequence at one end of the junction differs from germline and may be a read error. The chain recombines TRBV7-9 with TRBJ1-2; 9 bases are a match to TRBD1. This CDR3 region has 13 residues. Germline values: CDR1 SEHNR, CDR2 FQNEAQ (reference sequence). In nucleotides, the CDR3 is TGTTCCAGCAGCTTAGGGGACAGGGATGGCTACACCTTC. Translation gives CSSSLGDRDGYTF.